The sequence of this T cell receptor (beta chain) was determined in a study of T cell changes during pregnancy in multiple sclerosis. The CDR3 is 12 residues long. The germline gives CDR1 GTSNPN, CDR2 SVGIG (reference sequence). Trimming shortened V by 0 bases and J by 9 bases, and 9 bases separated the two germline ends. Profiled with immunoSEQ multiplex PCR; TCRdb holds only in-frame clones, not every one. The sample shows fewer than 140,000 clones, just under 95% of them seen only once. This clonotype was obtained from a female donor with multiple sclerosis, enrolled in a pregnancy study. This sample comprised peripheral blood, obtained after pregnancy. The chain carries TRBV30 and TRBJ2-1; TRBD2 might be the D (5 bases). The CDR3 DNA follows: TGTGCCTGGAGTGTACTCGCGGGTGAGCAGTTCTTC. This translates into CAWSVLAGEQFF.